This T cell receptor (beta chain) emerged from a study of cytomegalovirus exposure and HLA in healthy donors. The study, taken as a whole, reports: In a later analysis, CMV-associated beta chains were mostly HLA-associated, it appeared.

Primers: 60 Vbeta forward and 13 Jbeta reverse. Sequencing was performed with immunoSEQ multiplex PCR; in TCRdb, only in-frame clones are kept and a portion is missing. Seen in this sample are about 42,000 clones; the ten most common clones hold over 1%. The CDR3 spans 14 residues. The germline gives CDR1 SSHAT, CDR2 FNYEAQ (reference sequence). In regard to this clone: Its cognate antigen is unknown. An end of the junction does not agree with germline; a read error may underlie this.

This clonotype originated in a man aged 25-45 years in good health and CMV-seronegative. Sequenced material: PBMCs. The J gene is TRBJ2-2, the V gene TRBV7-7; TRBD2 agrees at 7 bases. The CDR3 DNA is TGTGCTAGCAGCTCCAGCGGGGCCGGGAGAGAGCTGTTTTTT. It codes for CASSSSGAGRELFF. Combining the CDR3 with reference TRBV7-7 and TRBJ2-2 gives the whole variable domain GAGVSQSPRYKVTKRGQDVTLRCDPISSHATLYWYQQALGQGPEFLTYFNYEAQPDKSGLPSDRFSAERPEGSISTLTIQRTEQRDSAMYRCASSSSGAGRELFFGEGSRLTVL.